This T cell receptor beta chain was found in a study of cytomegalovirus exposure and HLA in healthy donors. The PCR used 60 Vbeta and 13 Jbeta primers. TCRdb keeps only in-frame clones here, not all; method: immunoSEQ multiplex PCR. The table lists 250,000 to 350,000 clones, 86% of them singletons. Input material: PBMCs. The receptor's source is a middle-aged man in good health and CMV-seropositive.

CDR3 DNA sequence: TGTGCCAGCAGTTTATGGCTAGCGGGAACCGGGGAGCTGTTTTTT. The encoded protein is CASSLWLAGTGELFF. The chain joins TRBV27 to TRBJ2-2, with 9 bases lining up with TRBD2. Losses at the gene ends were 1 base for V and 5 bases for J; bases not matched to a gene: 2. Germline V gene lookup returns CDR1 MNHEY and CDR2 SMNVEV (reference sequence). The CDR3 runs 15 residues.